A selection of T cell receptor beta chains follows, all from one sample in a study of OX40 agonist ivuxolimab in advanced cancers. This table comes from immunoSEQ multiplex PCR, and its TCRdb copy is limited to in-frame clones, with some not included. The table has roughly 45,000 clones, roughly 86% seen once; the top ten hold under 2.5%. Sequencing was performed on CD4+ or CD8+ T cells sorted from blood, taken in a trial of the OX40 agonist ivuxolimab. These receptors were obtained from an adult with an advanced solid tumor such as melanoma, head and neck, liver or kidney cancer. The CDR3 runs from the conserved cysteine through the conserved F or W. Each record gives: V gene, J gene, clone size, D gene, CDR3 DNA, CDR3 protein. The D gene is left open where the match is weak. Only part of the rows carry a size: once, few, many, or a class if the clone is expanded.

v_call: TRBV5-1
j_call: TRBJ2-2
clone_size: once
d_call: -
cdr3_nt: TGCGCCAGCAGCTTGGGAGGCGTGGGGTTTTCCGGGGAGCTGTTTTTT
cdr3_aa: CASSLGGVGFSGELFF

v_call: TRBV21-1
j_call: TRBJ1-5
clone_size: few
d_call: -
cdr3_nt: TGTGCCAGCAGCAAAGAGGGAGGGAGGGATCAGCCCCAGCATTTT
cdr3_aa: CASSKEGGRDQPQHF

v_call: TRBV19
j_call: TRBJ1-1
clone_size: -
d_call: -
cdr3_nt: TGTGCCAGTAGTATAGATCCCGGACAGCTCCCTGAAGCTTTCTTT
cdr3_aa: CASSIDPGQLPEAFF

v_call: TRBV2
j_call: TRBJ1-5
clone_size: -
d_call: -
cdr3_nt: TGTGCCAGCAGTGAAGAGGGACAGCCCCAGCATTTT
cdr3_aa: CASSEEGQPQHF

v_call: TRBV27
j_call: TRBJ1-4
clone_size: -
d_call: -
cdr3_nt: TGTGCCAGCAGTTTACGTCAGTTTAATGAAAAACTGTTTTTT
cdr3_aa: CASSLRQFNEKLFF

v_call: TRBV6-5
j_call: TRBJ2-3
clone_size: -
d_call: -
cdr3_nt: TGTGCCAGCAGGACCGGACTTTATAACTCAGATACGCAGTATTTT
cdr3_aa: CASRTGLYNSDTQYF

v_call: TRBV6-6
j_call: TRBJ1-2
clone_size: -
d_call: TRBD1
cdr3_nt: TGTGCCAGCAGCTGGGACAGGGAGGGCTATGGCTACACCTTC
cdr3_aa: CASSWDREGYGYTF

v_call: TRBV2
j_call: TRBJ1-1
clone_size: -
d_call: -
cdr3_nt: TGTGCCAGCAGTTTTGACACTGAAGCTTTCTTT
cdr3_aa: CASSFDTEAFF

v_call: TRBV19
j_call: TRBJ2-3
clone_size: -
d_call: TRBD2
cdr3_nt: TGTGCCAGTAGCGGGCGCGGGGGGCGCGCAGATACGCAGTATTTT
cdr3_aa: CASSGRGGRADTQYF

v_call: TRBV5-1
j_call: TRBJ2-1
clone_size: -
d_call: -
cdr3_nt: TGCGCCAGCAGCTTAGTCTCCGGGACTCCTACAATGAGCATGATCGGTGAGCAGTTCTTC
cdr3_aa: CASSLVSGTPTMSMIGEQFF

v_call: TRBV5-1
j_call: TRBJ1-6
clone_size: -
d_call: -
cdr3_nt: TGCGCCAGCAGCTTCGACAATAATTCACCCCTCCACTTT
cdr3_aa: CASSFDNNSPLHF

v_call: TRBV28
j_call: TRBJ1-1
clone_size: -
d_call: -
cdr3_nt: TGTGCCAGCAGTCTACAACCGGGGCCGAACACTGAAGCTTTCTTT
cdr3_aa: CASSLQPGPNTEAFF

v_call: TRBV5-4
j_call: TRBJ2-2
clone_size: -
d_call: TRBD2
cdr3_nt: TGTGCCAGCAGCTTTGGGTCTAGCGGGAGGACCGGGGAGCTGTTTTTT
cdr3_aa: CASSFGSSGRTGELFF

v_call: TRBV6-1
j_call: TRBJ2-3
clone_size: once
d_call: TRBD2
cdr3_nt: TGTGCCAGCAGTGACCAGCGTCGGGGGGGTCCAGATACGCAGTATTTT
cdr3_aa: CASSDQRRGGPDTQYF

v_call: TRBV7-3
j_call: TRBJ2-1
clone_size: -
d_call: -
cdr3_nt: TGTGCCAGTGGCAGGGTACCCTACAATGAGCAGTTCTTC
cdr3_aa: CASGRVPYNEQFF

v_call: TRBV4-3
j_call: TRBJ2-1
clone_size: -
d_call: TRBD2
cdr3_nt: TGCGCCAGCAGCCACTCAGCGGGAGTCAATGAGCAGTTCTTC
cdr3_aa: CASSHSAGVNEQFF

v_call: TRBV6-6
j_call: TRBJ1-1
clone_size: -
d_call: TRBD1
cdr3_nt: TGTGCCAGCAGCCCCGACAGGGAAGTCGTAGCTTTCTTT
cdr3_aa: CASSPDREVVAFF

v_call: TRBV4-3
j_call: TRBJ1-2
clone_size: -
d_call: -
cdr3_nt: TGCGCCAGCAGCCAAGAGAGGGGGAACTATGGCTACACCTTC
cdr3_aa: CASSQERGNYGYTF

v_call: TRBV25-1
j_call: TRBJ2-1
clone_size: -
d_call: -
cdr3_nt: TGTGCCAGCGCTAATCCTGGACAGAGCGATGAGCAGTTCTTC
cdr3_aa: CASANPGQSDEQFF

v_call: TRBV2
j_call: TRBJ2-5
clone_size: -
d_call: -
cdr3_nt: TGTGCCAGCTCTATAAACAGGGCGTACCAAGAGACCCAGTACTTC
cdr3_aa: CASSINRAYQETQYF